This T cell receptor (beta chain) came from a study of regulatory T cells in long-lasting Graves disease. Germline CDR1 and CDR2: SEHNR and FQNEAQ (reference sequence). This CDR3 is 14 amino acids long. Trimming took off 5 bases at V and 4 bases at J, with 14 bases between the two ends. Indicated time point: newly diagnosed GD, antithyroid drugs for less than 3 months. Extracted RNA from PBMCs served as the source of the TCR library. The authors built TCR beta libraries using iRepertoire HTBI primers and Arm-PCR of CDR3 regions. MiXCR, applied by TCRdb to the multiplex PCR reads, yields one record per CDR3 protein. Of 250,000 or so distinct CDR3 sequences in the sample, 20% to 25% were seen once.

This TCR derives from a female donor with Graves disease. The chain is built from TRBV7-9 and TRBJ2-5; D gene uncertain. The source was peripheral blood mononuclear cells (PBMCs), collected at new diagnosis, from a patient treated with antithyroid drugs. CDR3 bases: TGTGCCAGCAGCCCGTCGGCATGGAGAGAGACCCAGTACTTC. This gives the protein CASSPSAWRETQYF.